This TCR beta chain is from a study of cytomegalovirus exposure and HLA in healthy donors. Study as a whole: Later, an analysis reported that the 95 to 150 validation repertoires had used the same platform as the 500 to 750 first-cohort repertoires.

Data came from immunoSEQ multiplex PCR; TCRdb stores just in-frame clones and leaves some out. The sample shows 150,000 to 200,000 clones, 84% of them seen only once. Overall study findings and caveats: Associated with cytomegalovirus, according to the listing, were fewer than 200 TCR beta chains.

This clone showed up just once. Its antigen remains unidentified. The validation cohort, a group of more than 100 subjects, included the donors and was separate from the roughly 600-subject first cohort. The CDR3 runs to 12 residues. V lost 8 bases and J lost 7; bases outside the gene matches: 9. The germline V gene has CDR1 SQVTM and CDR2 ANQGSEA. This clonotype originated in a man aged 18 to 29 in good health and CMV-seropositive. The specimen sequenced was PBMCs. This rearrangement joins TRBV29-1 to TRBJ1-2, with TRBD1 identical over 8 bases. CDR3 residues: CSTGQGSLGYTF. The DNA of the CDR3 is TGCAGCACAGGACAGGGTTCCCTTGGCTACACCTTC.